This T cell receptor beta chain appears in the sequencing data of a study of blood T cell repertoires in COVID-19. Clones were read by immunoSEQ multiplex PCR, and TCRdb kept only the in-frame ones, dropping some. This sample yields 240,000 or so clones, of which around 79% are seen a single time; 2.5% to 4% belongs to the top ten. This clone was observed a few times. This CDR3 is 14 amino acids long. Germline V gene lookup returns CDR1 SGHDT and CDR2 YYEEEE. The ends were cut back, 0 bases at V and 1 base at J, with 5 bases in the middle. The sequencing sample was made of peripheral blood. The receptor comes from a woman older than 75 with acute or convalescent COVID-19. This sequence joins TRBV5-6 and TRBJ1-3; D unclear. Here the CDR3 DNA reads TGTGCCAGCAGCTTGGCCGGGTCTGGAAACACCATATATTTT. Its translation is CASSLAGSGNTIYF.